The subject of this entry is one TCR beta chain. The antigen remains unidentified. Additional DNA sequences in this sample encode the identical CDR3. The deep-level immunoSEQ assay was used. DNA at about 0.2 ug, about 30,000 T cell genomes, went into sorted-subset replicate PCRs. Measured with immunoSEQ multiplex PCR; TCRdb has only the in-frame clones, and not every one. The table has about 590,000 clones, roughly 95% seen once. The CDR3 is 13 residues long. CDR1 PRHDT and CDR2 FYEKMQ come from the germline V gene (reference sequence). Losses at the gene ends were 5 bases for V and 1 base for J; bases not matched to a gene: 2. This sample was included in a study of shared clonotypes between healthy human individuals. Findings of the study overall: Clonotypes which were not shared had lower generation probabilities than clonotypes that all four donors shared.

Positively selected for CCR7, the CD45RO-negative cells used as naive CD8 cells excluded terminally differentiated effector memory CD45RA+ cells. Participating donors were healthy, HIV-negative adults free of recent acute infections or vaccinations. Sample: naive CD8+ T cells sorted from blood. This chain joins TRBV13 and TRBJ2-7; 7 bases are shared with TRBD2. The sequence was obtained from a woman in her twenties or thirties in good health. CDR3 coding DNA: TGTGCCAGCAGCCCGGGACTATCCTACGAGCAGTACTTC. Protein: CASSPGLSYEQYF.